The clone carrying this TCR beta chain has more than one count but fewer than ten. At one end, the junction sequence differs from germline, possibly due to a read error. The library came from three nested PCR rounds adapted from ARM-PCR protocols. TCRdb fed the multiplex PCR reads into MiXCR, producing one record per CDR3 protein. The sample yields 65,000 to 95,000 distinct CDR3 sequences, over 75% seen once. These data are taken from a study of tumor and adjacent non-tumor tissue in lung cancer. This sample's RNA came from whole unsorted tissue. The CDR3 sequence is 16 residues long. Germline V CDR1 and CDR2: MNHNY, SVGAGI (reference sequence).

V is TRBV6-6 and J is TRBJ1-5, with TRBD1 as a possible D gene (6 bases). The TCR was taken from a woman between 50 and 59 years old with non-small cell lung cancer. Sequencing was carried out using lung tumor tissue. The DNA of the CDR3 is TGTGCCAGTAGTTACTTGCATCAGGGGTCGCCTCAGCCCCAGCATTTT. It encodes CASSYLHQGSPQPQHF.